This T cell receptor beta chain was identified in a study of OX40 agonist ivuxolimab in advanced cancers. Unmatched junction bases numbered 6, after V lost 5 bases and J lost 1 base. CDR3 length: 15 residues. Germline CDR1 SSHAT, CDR2 FNYEAQ (reference sequence). This clone was detected once. The antigen remains undetermined. Profiling relied on immunoSEQ multiplex PCR, and the TCRdb table lists in-frame clones only, not all of them. The data hold 50,000 to 60,000 clones, with roughly nine tenths observed a single time. Study-level findings and limits: More expanded clones were found, on average, in CD8+ than in CD4+ T cells.

This receptor was identified in an adult with an advanced solid tumor such as melanoma, head and neck, liver or kidney cancer. V is TRBV7-7 and J is TRBJ1-1; 8 positions match TRBD1. Sequences were derived from CD4+ or CD8+ T cells sorted from blood, sampled in a trial of the OX40 agonist ivuxolimab. CDR3 region: CASSPPDRANTEAFF. In nucleotides, the CDR3 is TGTGCCAGCAGCCCGCCGGACAGGGCGAACACTGAAGCTTTCTTT.